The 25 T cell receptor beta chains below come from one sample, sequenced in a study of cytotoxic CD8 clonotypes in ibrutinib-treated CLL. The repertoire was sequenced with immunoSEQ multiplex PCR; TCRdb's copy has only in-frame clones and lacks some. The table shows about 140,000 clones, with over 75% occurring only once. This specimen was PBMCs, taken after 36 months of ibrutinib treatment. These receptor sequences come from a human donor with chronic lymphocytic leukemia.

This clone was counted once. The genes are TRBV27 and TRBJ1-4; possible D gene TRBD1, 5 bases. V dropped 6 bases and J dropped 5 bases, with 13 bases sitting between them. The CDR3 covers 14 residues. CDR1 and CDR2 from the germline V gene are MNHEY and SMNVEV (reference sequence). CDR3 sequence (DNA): TGTGCCAGCAGGCTGGACATACGGAATGAAAAACTGTTTTTT. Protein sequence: CASRLDIRNEKLFF.

The CDR3 DNA reads TGTGCCAGTAGTATCGACAGAAAAGAGACCCAGTACTTC. Protein product: CASSIDRKETQYF. The chain couples TRBV19 to TRBJ2-5; a possible D gene is TRBD1 (5 bases). CDR1 LNHDA and CDR2 SQIVND come from the germline V gene (reference sequence). The V and J ends lost 3 bases and 3 bases respectively, with 8 bases between them. This CDR3 is 13 amino acids long.

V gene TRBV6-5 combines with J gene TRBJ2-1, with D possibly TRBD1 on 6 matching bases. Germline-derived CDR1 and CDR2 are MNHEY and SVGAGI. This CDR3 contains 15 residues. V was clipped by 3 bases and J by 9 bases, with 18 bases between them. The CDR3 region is CASSYTGTLFFEQFF. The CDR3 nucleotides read TGTGCCAGCAGTTATACCGGGACACTCTTTTTTGAGCAGTTCTTC.

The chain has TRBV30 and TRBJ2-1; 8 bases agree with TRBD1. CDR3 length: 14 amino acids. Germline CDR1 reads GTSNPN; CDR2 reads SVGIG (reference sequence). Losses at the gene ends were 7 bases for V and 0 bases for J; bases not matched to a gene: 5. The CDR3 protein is CAFLGQVSYNEQFF. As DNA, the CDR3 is TGTGCCTTCCTGGGACAGGTCTCCTACAATGAGCAGTTCTTC.

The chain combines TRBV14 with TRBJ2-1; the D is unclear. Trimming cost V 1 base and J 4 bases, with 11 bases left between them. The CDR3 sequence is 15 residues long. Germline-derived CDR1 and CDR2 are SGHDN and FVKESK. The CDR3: CASSQGLARYNEQFF. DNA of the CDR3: TGTGCCAGCAGCCAAGGATTGGCCAGGTACAATGAGCAGTTCTTC.

The CDR3 loop reads CASSTAGASDTQYF. The CDR3 DNA reads as TGTGCCAGCAGCACAGCGGGAGCCTCAGATACGCAGTATTTT. The chain combines TRBV9 with TRBJ2-3, with 8 bases fitting TRBD2. CDR3 length equals 14 residues. Germline V lookup: CDR1 SGDLS, CDR2 YYNGEE. V was clipped by 4 bases and J by 4 bases; unmatched bases: 5.

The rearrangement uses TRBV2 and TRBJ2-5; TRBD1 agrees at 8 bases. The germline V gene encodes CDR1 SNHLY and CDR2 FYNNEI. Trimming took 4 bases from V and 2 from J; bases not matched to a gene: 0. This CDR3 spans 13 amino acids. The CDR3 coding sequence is TGTGCCAGCAGTGGGACAGGGCAAGAGACCCAGTACTTC. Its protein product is CASSGTGQETQYF.

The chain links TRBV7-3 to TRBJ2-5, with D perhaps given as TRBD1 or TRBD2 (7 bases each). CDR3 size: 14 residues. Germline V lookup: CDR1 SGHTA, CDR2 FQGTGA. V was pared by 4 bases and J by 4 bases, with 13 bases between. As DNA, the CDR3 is TGTGCCAGCAGCTCAGGGGGGGGCACAGAGACCCAGTACTTC. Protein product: CASSSGGGTETQYF.

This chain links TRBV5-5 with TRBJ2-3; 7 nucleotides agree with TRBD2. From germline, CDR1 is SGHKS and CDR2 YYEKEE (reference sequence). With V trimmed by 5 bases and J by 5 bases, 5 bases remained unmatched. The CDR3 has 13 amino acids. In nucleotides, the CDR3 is TGTGCCAGCAGAAGGACTAGTGGAGATACGCAGTATTTT. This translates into CASRRTSGDTQYF.

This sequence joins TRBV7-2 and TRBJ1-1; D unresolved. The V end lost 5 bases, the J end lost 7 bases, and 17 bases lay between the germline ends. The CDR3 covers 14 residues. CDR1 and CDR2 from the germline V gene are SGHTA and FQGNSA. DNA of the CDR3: TGTGCCAGCAGCCCATATACCAAGACCAGTGAAGCTTTCTTT. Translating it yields CASSPYTKTSEAFF.

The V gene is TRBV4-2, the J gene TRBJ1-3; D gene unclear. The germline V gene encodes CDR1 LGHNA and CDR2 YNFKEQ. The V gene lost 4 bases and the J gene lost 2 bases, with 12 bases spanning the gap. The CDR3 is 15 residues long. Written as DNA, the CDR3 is TGTGCCAGCAGCCCGGATCCCCTCCCTGGAAACACCATATATTTT. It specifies CASSPDPLPGNTIYF.

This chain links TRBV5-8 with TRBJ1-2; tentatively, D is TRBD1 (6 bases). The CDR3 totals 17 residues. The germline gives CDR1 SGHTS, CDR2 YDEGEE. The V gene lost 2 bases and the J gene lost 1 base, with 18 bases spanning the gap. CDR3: CASSFFQGTDFNYGYTF. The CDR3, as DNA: TGTGCCAGCAGCTTTTTTCAGGGGACTGATTTTAACTATGGCTACACCTTC. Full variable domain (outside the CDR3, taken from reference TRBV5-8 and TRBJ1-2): EAGVTQSPTHLIKTRGQQATLRCSPISGHTSVYWYQQALGLGLQFLLWYDEGEERNRGNFPPRFSGRQFPNYSSELNVNALELEDSALYLCASSFFQGTDFNYGYTFGSGTRLTVV.

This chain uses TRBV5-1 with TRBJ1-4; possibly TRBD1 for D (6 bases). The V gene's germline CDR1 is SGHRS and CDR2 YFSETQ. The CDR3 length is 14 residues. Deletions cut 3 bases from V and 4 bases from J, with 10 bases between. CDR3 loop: CASSYGTHNEKLFF. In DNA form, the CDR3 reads TGCGCCAGCAGCTACGGGACACATAATGAAAAACTGTTTTTT.

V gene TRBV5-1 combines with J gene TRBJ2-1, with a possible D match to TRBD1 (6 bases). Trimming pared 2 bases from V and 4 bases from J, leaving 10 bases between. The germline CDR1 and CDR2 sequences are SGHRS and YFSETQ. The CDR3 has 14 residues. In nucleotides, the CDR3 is TGCGCCAGCAGCTTCGGACAGCCGTACAATGAGCAGTTCTTC. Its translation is CASSFGQPYNEQFF. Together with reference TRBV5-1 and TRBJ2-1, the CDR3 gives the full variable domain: KAGVTQTPRYLIKTRGQQVTLSCSPISGHRSVSWYQQTPGQGLQFLFEYFSETQRNKGNFPGRFSGRQFSNSRSEMNVSTLELGDSALYLCASSFGQPYNEQFFGPGTRLTVL.

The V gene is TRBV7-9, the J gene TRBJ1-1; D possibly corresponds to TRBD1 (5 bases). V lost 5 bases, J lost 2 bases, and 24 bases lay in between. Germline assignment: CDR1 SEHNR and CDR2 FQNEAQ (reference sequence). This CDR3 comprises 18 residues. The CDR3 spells CASSPGVRDGKKNTEAFF. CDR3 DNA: TGTGCCAGCAGCCCAGGAGTCAGGGACGGAAAAAAAAACACTGAAGCTTTCTTT.

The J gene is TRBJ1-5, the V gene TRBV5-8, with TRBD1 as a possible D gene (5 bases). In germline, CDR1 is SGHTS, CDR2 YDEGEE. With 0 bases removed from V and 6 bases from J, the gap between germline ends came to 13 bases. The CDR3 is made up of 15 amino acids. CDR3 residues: CASSLEYLGGQPQHF. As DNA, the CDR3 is TGTGCCAGCAGCTTGGAGTACTTGGGGGGTCAGCCCCAGCATTTT. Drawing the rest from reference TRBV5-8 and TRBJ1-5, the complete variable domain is EAGVTQSPTHLIKTRGQQATLRCSPISGHTSVYWYQQALGLGLQFLLWYDEGEERNRGNFPPRFSGRQFPNYSSELNVNALELEDSALYLCASSLEYLGGQPQHFGDGTRLSIL.

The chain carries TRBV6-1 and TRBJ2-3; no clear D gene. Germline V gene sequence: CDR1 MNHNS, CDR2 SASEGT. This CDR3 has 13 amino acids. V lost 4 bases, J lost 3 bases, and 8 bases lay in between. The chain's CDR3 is CASSGGYTDTQYF. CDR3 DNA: TGTGCCAGCAGTGGCGGATATACAGATACGCAGTATTTT.

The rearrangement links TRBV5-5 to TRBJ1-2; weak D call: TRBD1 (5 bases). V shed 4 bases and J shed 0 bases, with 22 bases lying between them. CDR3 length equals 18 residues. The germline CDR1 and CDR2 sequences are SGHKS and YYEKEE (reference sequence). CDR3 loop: CASSRRGPLWQSNYGYTF. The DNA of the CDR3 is TGTGCCAGCAGCCGACGGGGACCTCTATGGCAATCTAACTATGGCTACACCTTC.

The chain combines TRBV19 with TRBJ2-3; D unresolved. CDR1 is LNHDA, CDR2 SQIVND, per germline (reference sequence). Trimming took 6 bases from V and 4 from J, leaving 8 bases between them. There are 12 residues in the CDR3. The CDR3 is CASSLNSDTQYF. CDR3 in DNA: TGTGCCAGTAGCCTTAATTCAGATACGCAGTATTTT.

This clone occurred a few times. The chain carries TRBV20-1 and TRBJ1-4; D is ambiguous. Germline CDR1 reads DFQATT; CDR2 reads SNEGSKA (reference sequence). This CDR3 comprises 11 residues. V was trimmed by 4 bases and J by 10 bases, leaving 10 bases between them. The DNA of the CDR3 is TGCAGTGCTAACTTACCGGGAAAACTGTTTTTT. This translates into CSANLPGKLFF.

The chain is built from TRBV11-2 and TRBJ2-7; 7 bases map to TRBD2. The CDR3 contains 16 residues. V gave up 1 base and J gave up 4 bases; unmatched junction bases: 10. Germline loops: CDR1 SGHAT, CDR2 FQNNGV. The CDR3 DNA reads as TGTGCCAGCAGCTTAGGGATTGGGCGGGAGTCGTACGAGCAGTACTTC. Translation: CASSLGIGRESYEQYF.

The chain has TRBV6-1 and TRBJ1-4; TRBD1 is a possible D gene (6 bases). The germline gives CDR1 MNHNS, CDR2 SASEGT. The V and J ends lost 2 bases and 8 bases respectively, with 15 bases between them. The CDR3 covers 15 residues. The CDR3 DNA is TGTGCCAGCAGTGAACCGGACAGCCTTCCCGAAAAACTGTTTTTT. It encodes CASSEPDSLPEKLFF.

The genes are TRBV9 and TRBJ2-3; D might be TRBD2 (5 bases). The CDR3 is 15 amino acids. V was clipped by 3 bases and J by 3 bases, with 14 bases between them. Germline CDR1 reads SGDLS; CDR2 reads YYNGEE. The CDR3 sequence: CASSALVAGTDTQYF. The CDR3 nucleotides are TGTGCCAGCAGCGCACTAGTCGCCGGGACAGATACGCAGTATTTT.

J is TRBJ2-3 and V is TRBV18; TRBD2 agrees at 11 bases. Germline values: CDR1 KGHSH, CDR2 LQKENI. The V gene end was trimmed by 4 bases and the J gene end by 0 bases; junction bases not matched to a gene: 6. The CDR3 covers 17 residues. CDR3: CASSRPGLAVSTDTQYF. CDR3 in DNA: TGTGCCAGCTCACGACCGGGACTAGCGGTTAGCACAGATACGCAGTATTTT.

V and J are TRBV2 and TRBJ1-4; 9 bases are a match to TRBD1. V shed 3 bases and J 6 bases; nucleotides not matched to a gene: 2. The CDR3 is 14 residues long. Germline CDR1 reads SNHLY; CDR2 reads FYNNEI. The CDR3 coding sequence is TGTGCCAGCAGTGACGGGACAGGGTATGAAAAACTGTTTTTT. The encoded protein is CASSDGTGYEKLFF. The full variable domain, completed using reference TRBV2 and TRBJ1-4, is EPEVTQTPSHQVTQMGQEVILRCVPISNHLYFYWYRQILGQKVEFLVSFYNNEISEKSEIFDDQFSVERPDGSNFTLKIRSTKLEDSAMYFCASSDGTGYEKLFFGSGTQLSVL.